The clone carrying this TCR beta chain was seen at least ten times. It was patients with CD8+CD57+ cell expansion by flow cytometry who were chosen for sequencing. The record originates from a study of CD8+CD57+ T cells in acquired aplastic anemia. The CDR3 runs 13 residues. V lost 2 bases, J lost 3 bases, and 8 bases lay in between. The germline V gene encodes CDR1 SEHNR and CDR2 FQNEAQ (reference sequence). It was genomic DNA that served as the template for profiling TCR beta VDJ and CDR3. TCRdb reanalysed the reads using MiXCR and keeps one entry per CDR3 protein. The sample carries 150,000 to 200,000 distinct CDR3 sequences, 48% recorded once.

The sequenced sample was sorted CD4+, CD8+, or CD8+CD57+ T cells (not recorded which) from PBMCs. The V gene is TRBV7-9, the J gene TRBJ2-7, with D unclear. The source is a human donor with aplastic anemia. The CDR3 nucleotides are TGTGCCAGCAGCTTACATGAACACTACGAGCAGTACTTC. It encodes CASSLHEHYEQYF.